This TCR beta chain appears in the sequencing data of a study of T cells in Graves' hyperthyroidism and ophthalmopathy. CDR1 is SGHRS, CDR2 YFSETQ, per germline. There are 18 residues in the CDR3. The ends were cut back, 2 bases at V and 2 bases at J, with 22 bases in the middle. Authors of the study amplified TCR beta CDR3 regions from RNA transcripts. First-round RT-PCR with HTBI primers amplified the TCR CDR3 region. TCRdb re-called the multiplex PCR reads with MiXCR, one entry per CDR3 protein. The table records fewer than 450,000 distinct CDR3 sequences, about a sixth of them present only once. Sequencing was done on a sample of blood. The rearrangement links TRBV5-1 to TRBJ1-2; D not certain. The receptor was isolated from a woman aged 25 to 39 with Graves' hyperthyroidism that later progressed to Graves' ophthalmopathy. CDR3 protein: CASSLQTVPADPNYGYTF. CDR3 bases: TGCGCCAGCAGCTTACAGACCGTACCCGCCGATCCAAACTATGGCTACACCTTC.